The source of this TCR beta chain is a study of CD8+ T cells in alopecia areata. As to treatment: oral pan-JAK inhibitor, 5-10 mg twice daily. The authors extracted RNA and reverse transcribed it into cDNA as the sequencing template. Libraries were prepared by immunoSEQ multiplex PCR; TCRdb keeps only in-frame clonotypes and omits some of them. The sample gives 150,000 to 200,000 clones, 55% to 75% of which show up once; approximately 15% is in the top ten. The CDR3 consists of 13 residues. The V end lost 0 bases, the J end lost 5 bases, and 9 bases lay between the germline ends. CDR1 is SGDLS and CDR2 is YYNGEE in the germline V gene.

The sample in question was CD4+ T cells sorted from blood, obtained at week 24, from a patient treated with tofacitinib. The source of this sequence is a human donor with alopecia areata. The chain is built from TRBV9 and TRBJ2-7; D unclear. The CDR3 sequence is CASSVDGGDEQYF. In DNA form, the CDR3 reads TGTGCCAGCAGCGTAGATGGCGGCGACGAGCAGTACTTC.